Listed below are T cell receptor beta chains from one sample, sequenced in a study of metastatic and nonmetastatic thyroid tumors. MiXCR reprocessed the PCR reads for TCRdb. The sample contains 8,500 to 13,000 clones, 20% to 30% of which appear only once. The specimen sequenced was tumor tissue. These receptors were collected from a female donor with papillary thyroid cancer or a benign thyroid nodule (not recorded which). Some clones in this sample may be carry-over from other donors' samples. Both conserved end residues are part of each CDR3. D genes are given only for firm matches. Size is omitted from some rows. Given values are once, few, many or a class for expanded clones.

j_call v_call d_call clone_size cdr3_aa cdr3_nt
TRBJ2-2 TRBV6-1 TRBD2 - CASKVGGSGTGELFF TGTGCCAGCAAGGTTGGCGGGAGCGGGACCGGGGAGCTGTTTTTT
TRBJ1-5 TRBV6-2/TRBV6-3 - - CASSYPEGQVQPQHF TGTGCCAGCAGTTACCCCGAGGGTCAAGTCCAGCCCCAGCATTTT
TRBJ2-3 TRBV27 - few CASSLGGGIYTQYF TGTGCCAGCAGTTTGGGAGGGGGGATATATACGCAGTATTTT
TRBJ2-3 TRBV6-5 - - CASRYQRELTDTQYF TGTGCCAGCAGGTACCAACGGGAACTCACAGATACGCAGTATTTT
TRBJ2-7 TRBV6-2/TRBV6-3 - few CATAEHGRSYEQYF TGTGCCACCGCTGAGCACGGTCGCTCCTACGAGCAGTACTTC
TRBJ1-4 TRBV28 TRBD1 few CASSPWTGGHEKLFF TGTGCCAGCAGTCCCTGGACAGGGGGACATGAAAAACTGTTTTTT
TRBJ2-3 TRBV19 TRBD1 medium-sized CASSIGSGGADTQYF TGTGCCAGTAGTATAGGGTCAGGGGGCGCAGATACGCAGTATTTT
TRBJ2-1 TRBV2 - - CASSDEGSWVEQFF TGTGCCAGCAGTGATGAGGGATCCTGGGTCGAGCAGTTCTTC
TRBJ2-2 TRBV6-1 - few CASRAGSNTGELFF TGTGCCAGCAGAGCCGGTTCGAACACCGGGGAGCTGTTTTTT
TRBJ2-2 TRBV6-1 TRBD1 few CASKIGPGGWNTGELFF TGTGCCAGCAAAATTGGTCCAGGGGGCTGGAACACCGGGGAGCTGTTTTTT
TRBJ2-1 TRBV10-2 - - CASRARVDEQFF TGCGCCAGCAGGGCTCGGGTGGATGAGCAGTTCTTC
TRBJ2-1 TRBV13 - - CASSLGTGEGNEQFF TGTGCCAGCAGCTTAGGGACAGGGGAGGGCAATGAGCAGTTCTTC
TRBJ2-3 TRBV15 TRBD2 - CATSRDTLAGGRGDTQYF TGTGCCACCAGCAGAGATACTCTAGCGGGAGGGCGAGGAGATACGCAGTATTTT
TRBJ2-2 TRBV6-1 - - CASSGGLVLETGELFF TGTGCCAGCAGTGGGGGGTTAGTTCTAGAGACCGGGGAGCTGTTTTTT
TRBJ2-2 TRBV19 TRBD1 few CASIDRGHTGELFF TGTGCCAGTATCGACAGGGGGCACACCGGGGAGCTGTTTTTT
TRBJ2-7 TRBV27 - few CASSLQGLSYEQYF TGTGCCAGCAGTTTGCAGGGCCTCTCCTACGAGCAGTACTTC
TRBJ2-7 TRBV11-2 TRBD1 - CASSLTSDRGRTTYEQYF TGTGCCAGCAGCTTGACCTCTGACAGGGGGCGGACCACCTACGAGCAGTACTTC
TRBJ1-1 TRBV6-1 - medium-sized CASTLRDRSLDAFF TGTGCCAGCACTTTACGAGACAGGAGCCTTGATGCTTTCTTT
TRBJ2-7 TRBV6-1 TRBD1 medium-sized CASSEALGQGTPEQYF TGTGCCAGCAGTGAAGCCCTCGGACAGGGAACTCCCGAGCAGTACTTC
TRBJ1-6 TRBV7-9 - medium-sized CASSLRGADNSPLHF TGTGCCAGCAGCTTAAGAGGGGCGGATAATTCACCCCTCCACTTT
TRBJ1-3 TRBV6-1 - few CASSSDRTKGNTIYF TGTGCCAGCAGTTCCGATCGGACTAAAGGAAACACCATATATTTT
TRBJ1-5 TRBV6-5 - - CASSSLVSDQPQHF TGTGCCAGCAGTTCCTTGGTCTCGGATCAGCCCCAGCATTTT
TRBJ1-2 TRBV28 - few CASSAGYYGYTF TGTGCCAGCAGCGCGGGTTACTATGGCTACACCTTC
TRBJ2-5 TRBV20-1 - - CSAGPTGAIAQYF TGCAGTGCGGGCCCGACGGGCGCTATAGCCCAGTACTTC
TRBJ2-1 TRBV11-1 TRBD2 - CASTKASGIANEQFF TGTGCCAGCACCAAAGCTAGCGGGATTGCCAATGAGCAGTTCTTC
TRBJ1-6 TRBV28 - - CASRLGGRNSPLHF TGTGCCAGCAGACTAGGCGGCCGGAATTCACCCCTCCACTTT
TRBJ2-3 TRBV27 - - CASSPRVGGPPSSTQYF TGTGCCAGCAGTCCCCGGGTCGGGGGCCCCCCGTCGAGTACGCAGTATTTT
TRBJ1-6 TRBV20-1 TRBD1 - CSARQTGGRSPLHF TGCAGTGCTAGACAGACAGGGGGCCGTTCACCCCTCCACTTT
TRBJ2-5 TRBV28 - - CASSPDRQETQYF TGTGCCAGCAGTCCTGACAGGCAAGAGACCCAGTACTTC
TRBJ1-2 TRBV6-2/TRBV6-3 TRBD1 few CASRRDRLGGYTF TGTGCCAGCAGACGGGACAGGTTGGGTGGCTACACCTTC
TRBJ2-1 TRBV30 TRBD2 few CAWSVGPGGKFF TGTGCCTGGAGTGTAGGGCCGGGAGGGAAATTCTTC
TRBJ2-5 TRBV14 TRBD2 - CASSQGLYSGRAGETQYF TGTGCCAGCAGCCAAGGACTATATAGCGGGAGGGCCGGGGAGACCCAGTACTTC
TRBJ2-2 TRBV10-1 - - CASSVDSGELFF TGCGCCAGCAGTGTGGACAGCGGGGAGCTGTTTTTT
TRBJ2-7 TRBV10-2 TRBD2 - CASSPGLAGGSYEQYF TGCGCCAGCAGTCCAGGGCTAGCGGGAGGGTCCTACGAGCAGTACTTC
TRBJ1-5 TRBV6-1 TRBD1 few CASSPDRGSQPQHF TGTGCCAGCAGTCCGGACAGGGGGAGTCAGCCCCAGCATTTT
TRBJ2-3 TRBV12-5 - - CASGFGLSSSDTQYF TGTGCTAGTGGGTTTGGCTTATCTAGCTCAGATACGCAGTATTTT